A single sample gave rise to the 2 T cell receptor beta chains below, sequenced in a study of blood T cell repertoires in COVID-19. TCRdb's copy holds only in-frame clones and misses some; the assay was immunoSEQ multiplex PCR. This repertoire shows more than 15,000 clones, 65% to 90% found once; its top ten account for 21%. Input material: peripheral blood. These receptors all stem from a man of 80 years or more with active COVID-19.

The V gene is TRBV19, the J gene TRBJ2-7, with TRBD1 matching 7 bases. J gave up 6 bases and V 4 bases, and 9 bases lay outside the gene matches. The germline CDR1 and CDR2 sequences are LNHDA and SQIVND (reference sequence). The CDR3 totals 14 residues. The chain's CDR3 is CASSNRQGSSEQYF. The CDR3 DNA is TGTGCCAGTAGTAATAGACAGGGAAGTAGCGAGCAGTACTTC.

This clone was seen only a few times. The chain recombines TRBV27 with TRBJ2-5, with 12 bases aligning to TRBD2. CDR3 length: 15 amino acids. V was clipped by 7 bases and J by 4 bases; unmatched bases: 7. Germline CDR1 and CDR2: MNHEY and SMNVEV (reference sequence). This CDR3 reads CASNLAGGPLETQYF. The CDR3 nucleotides are TGTGCCAGCAATCTAGCGGGAGGGCCCCTAGAGACCCAGTACTTC.